These 12 T cell receptor beta chains came from one sample sequenced in a study of PD-1 blockade in classical Hodgkin lymphoma. After autologous stem cell transplantation all patients relapsed, and prior brentuximab vedotin exposure differed between cohorts. The data were produced by immunoSEQ multiplex PCR, yet TCRdb's version contains in-frame clones alone and is incomplete. The sample contains approximately 21,000 clones, approximately 69% of which appear only once. Sequenced here: peripheral blood mononuclear cells (PBMCs), sampled at baseline. These receptors were obtained from a human donor with classical Hodgkin lymphoma.

The gene calls are TRBV28 and TRBJ1-2; D gene unclear. CDR3 length equals 12 residues. Germline lookup yields CDR1 MDHEN and CDR2 SYDVKM. Trimming removed 6 bases from V and 2 bases from J, with 7 bases in between. CDR3 sequence: CASRAQNYGYTF. Written as DNA, the CDR3 is TGTGCCAGCAGAGCCCAGAACTATGGCTACACCTTC.

This clone is judged large. This sequence joins TRBV20-1 and TRBJ2-2, with D unclear. The V and J ends lost 3 bases and 4 bases respectively, with 3 bases between them. This CDR3 is built from 11 residues. Germline V gives CDR1 DFQATT, CDR2 SNEGSKA (reference sequence). As DNA, the CDR3 is TGCAGTGCTAGTGGCACCGGGGAGCTGTTTTTT. As protein: CSASGTGELFF.

This sequence joins TRBV4-2 and TRBJ2-7; D gene uncertain. The V end was cut by 1 base, the J end by 2 bases, with 12 bases between. Germline V lookup: CDR1 LGHNA, CDR2 YNFKEQ. This CDR3 comprises 15 residues. The CDR3 reads CASSQGLQRAYEQYF. CDR3 nucleotides: TGTGCCAGCAGCCAAGGATTACAGAGAGCCTACGAGCAGTACTTC.

V usage is TRBV7-2 and J usage is TRBJ1-5, with D unresolved. Germline V gene sequence: CDR1 SGHTA, CDR2 FQGNSA. The ends were cut back, 2 bases at V and 0 bases at J, with 5 bases in the middle. The CDR3 contains 14 residues. CDR3 in amino acids: CASSLSNSNQPQHF. In DNA form, the CDR3 reads TGTGCCAGCAGCTTAAGTAATAGCAATCAGCCCCAGCATTTT.

The J gene is TRBJ2-7, the V gene TRBV14; no definite D call. Germline-derived CDR1 and CDR2 are SGHDN and FVKESK. The V and J ends lost 1 base and 7 bases respectively, with 14 bases between them. This CDR3 spans 14 amino acids. In DNA, the CDR3 is TGTGCCAGCAGCCAAGTCGCCACCATGGGGGAGCAGTACTTC. This encodes CASSQVATMGEQYF.

For the CDR3, the DNA is TGTGCCAGCAGCTTGACCTACACTGAAGCTTTCTTT. Amino acid sequence: CASSLTYTEAFF. The gene calls are TRBV7-9 and TRBJ1-1; D is unclear. The ends were cut back, 3 bases at V and 3 bases at J, with 5 bases in the middle. The germline CDR1 and CDR2 sequences are SEHNR and FQNEAQ (reference sequence). The CDR3 runs 12 residues.

This chain uses TRBV19 with TRBJ2-5, with 8 nucleotides matching TRBD1. V was pared by 2 bases and J by 4 bases, with 3 bases of the junction left unmatched. CDR3 length: 14 residues. Germline values: CDR1 LNHDA, CDR2 SQIVND (reference sequence). The CDR3 DNA reads TGTGCCAGTAGTATAACCGGGACAGGAGAGACCCAGTACTTC. Protein: CASSITGTGETQYF.

This sequence joins TRBV7-2 and TRBJ2-3; TRBD1 aligns across 7 bases. CDR1 and CDR2 (germline): SGHTA, FQGNSA. The ends lost 4 bases at V and 4 bases at J; junction bases unmatched: 5. The CDR3 covers 14 residues. In nucleotides, the CDR3 is TGTGCCAGCAGCTCTGACAGGGTGGCAGATACGCAGTATTTT. It codes for CASSSDRVADTQYF.

This clone was seen only a few times. The V call is TRBV18, the J call TRBJ2-7, with D possibly being TRBD1 or TRBD2 (5 bases each). Germline V CDR1 and CDR2: KGHSH, LQKENI. The CDR3 totals 14 residues. Between the trimmed V and J ends, which lost 6 bases and 5 bases, there was a span of 17 bases. The CDR3 DNA is TGTGCCAGCTCTCCGCCGTTCAGGGACCACGAGCAGTACTTC. This codes for CASSPPFRDHEQYF.

This chain connects TRBV4-3 to TRBJ2-2, with D unresolved. V was clipped by 1 base and J by 3 bases, with 12 bases between them. In germline, CDR1 is LGHNA, CDR2 YSLEER. The CDR3 covers 16 residues. CDR3 bases: TGCGCCAGCAGCCAAGTGAAGGACCCCCACACCGGGGAGCTGTTTTTT. Amino acid sequence: CASSQVKDPHTGELFF.

The chain joins TRBV6-5 to TRBJ1-2; no reliable D call. The CDR3 has 14 amino acids. Trimming stripped 7 bases from V and 0 bases from J, with 12 bases between. Germline V CDR1 and CDR2: MNHEY, SVGAGI. CDR3 residues: CASMLARANYGYTF. The CDR3, as DNA: TGTGCCAGCATGCTCGCTCGGGCTAACTATGGCTACACCTTC.

Concerning this clone: Other DNA sequences in the same sample also yield this CDR3. J is TRBJ1-4 and V is TRBV7-2; D gene ambiguous. The V gene lost 2 bases and the J gene lost 8 bases, with 9 bases spanning the gap. The CDR3 extends over 13 amino acids. Germline V gene data show CDR1 as SGHTA and CDR2 as FQGNSA. The CDR3 DNA sequence: TGTGCCAGCAGCTTAACCGGAGGCGAAAAACTGTTTTTT. It encodes CASSLTGGEKLFF. Combining the CDR3 with reference TRBV7-2 and TRBJ1-4 gives the whole variable domain GAGVSQSPSNKVTEKGKDVELRCDPISGHTALYWYRQSLGQGLEFLIYFQGNSAPDKSGLPSDRFSAERTGGSVSTLTIQRTQQEDSAVYLCASSLTGGEKLFFGSGTQLSVL.